The source of this T cell receptor (beta chain) is a study of T-cell reconstitution after alpha-beta-depleted transplantation in children. General observations from the study: Newly produced T cells mostly provided counts and TCRbeta diversity after one year, as hyperexpanded clones declined. Surviving recipient T cells and thymic progenitors underlay high day-60 TCRbeta diversity in some patients. In patients about two months after transplant, alpha-beta T cells reportedly arose from several hundred expanded graft clones.

CDR3 length: 16 amino acids. Germline loops: CDR1 SGHDN, CDR2 FVKESK. V lost 1 base, J lost 0 bases, and 7 bases lay in between. Unique molecular identifiers were used in preparing the TCRbeta library. TCRdb re-analysed the PCR reads in MiXCR, keeping a single row per CDR3 protein. The repertoire holds fewer than 550,000 distinct CDR3 sequences, with about 17% as singletons. As regards this clonotype: Antigen unknown.

This chain connects TRBV14 to TRBJ2-6; D gene ambiguous. This sequence was found in a boy in the first two years of life who had a stem cell transplant for Wiskott-Aldrich syndrome, so the T cells may come from the graft donor. Sequenced material: PBMCs, mostly from graft donor cells, taken 360 days after TCRalphabeta/CD19-depleted stem cell transplant. DNA of the CDR3: TGTGCCAGCAGCCAAGTTACCAGCTCTGGGGCCAACGTCCTGACTTTC. Its translation: CASSQVTSSGANVLTF.